Listed below are T cell receptor beta chains from one sample, sequenced in a study of blood T cell repertoires in COVID-19. Sequenced by immunoSEQ multiplex PCR; TCRdb stores in-frame clones only, minus some. This sample carries fewer than 250,000 clones, about four fifths of them seen once, and the ten largest clones take 3% to 4%. Sequencing used PBMCs or T cells enriched from blood (not recorded which). The receptors originated from a woman between 40 and 50 years old who had been exposed to COVID-19. The CDR3 runs from the conserved cysteine through the conserved F or W. The D gene is left open where the match is weak. The size field is filled for only some rows; it gives once, few, many or a size class.

DNA: TGTGCCAGTTCAGCGGGGGGGCCTGGAGAGACCCAGTACTTC
CDR3: CASSAGGPGETQYF
J: TRBJ2-5
D: TRBD2
length: 14
size: .
V: TRBV4-2

DNA: TGTGCCAGCAGCCGCCCCGGGACAGGGGGCCTGGAGACCCAGTACTTC
CDR3: CASSRPGTGGLETQYF
J: TRBJ2-5
D: TRBD1
length: 16
size: .
V: TRBV3-1/TRBV3-2

DNA: TGTGCCAGCAGCGCTAGACTAGCGGGGATTTACAATGAGCAGTTCTTC
CDR3: CASSARLAGIYNEQFF
J: TRBJ2-1
D: TRBD2
length: 16
size: .
V: TRBV9

DNA: TGTGCCAGCAGGACTACAGGAGGAGGGGGCTACACCTTC
CDR3: CASRTTGGGGYTF
J: TRBJ1-2
D: .
length: 13
size: .
V: TRBV4-2

DNA: TGTGCCAGCATGGTCAGCGGGGGGCGAGACCTCAATGAGCAGTTCTTC
CDR3: CASMVSGGRDLNEQFF
J: TRBJ2-1
D: TRBD2
length: 16
size: .
V: TRBV28

DNA: TGCGCCAGCACCAAATGGGGCGGGGATGAGACCCAGTACTTC
CDR3: CASTKWGGDETQYF
J: TRBJ2-5
D: .
length: 14
size: once
V: TRBV5-1

DNA: TGTGCCAGCAGCTTAGTCCACCGGGACACAGCTTTCTTT
CDR3: CASSLVHRDTAFF
J: TRBJ1-1
D: .
length: 13
size: once
V: TRBV11-3

DNA: TGTGCCAGTAGTAGTCCCGATTCACCCCTCCACTTT
CDR3: CASSSPDSPLHF
J: TRBJ1-6
D: .
length: 12
size: .
V: TRBV19

DNA: TGTGCCAGCAGCCAAGGTGCGAAACCAAACTATGGCTACACCTTC
CDR3: CASSQGAKPNYGYTF
J: TRBJ1-2
D: .
length: 15
size: .
V: TRBV3-1/TRBV3-2

DNA: TGTGCCAGCAGTCACCAGGGAGGACAGCCCCAGCATTTT
CDR3: CASSHQGGQPQHF
J: TRBJ1-5
D: .
length: 13
size: .
V: TRBV6-4

DNA: TGCGCCAGCAGCTTCGGTCTAGCGGACAATGAGCAGTTCTTC
CDR3: CASSFGLADNEQFF
J: TRBJ2-1
D: TRBD2
length: 14
size: few
V: TRBV5-1

DNA: TGTGCCAGCAGCTTAGCAGGGGTTAATTCACCCCTCCACTTT
CDR3: CASSLAGVNSPLHF
J: TRBJ1-6
D: .
length: 14
size: .
V: TRBV7-8

DNA: TGTGCCAGCAGCTTGATACCGGGGACAGGTGAAGCTTTCTTT
CDR3: CASSLIPGTGEAFF
J: TRBJ1-1
D: TRBD1
length: 14
size: few
V: TRBV11-1

DNA: TGTGCCAGCAGCCTTCCGGGACAGGGGTCCGAGCAGTACTTC
CDR3: CASSLPGQGSEQYF
J: TRBJ2-7
D: TRBD1
length: 14
size: .
V: TRBV28

DNA: TGTGCCAGCAGTAACAGGGGCCCCTACGAGCAGTACTTC
CDR3: CASSNRGPYEQYF
J: TRBJ2-7
D: TRBD1
length: 13
size: .
V: TRBV28

DNA: TGCAGCTTTGACCGGGACAGGGGGACAAATGAGCAGTTCTTC
CDR3: CSFDRDRGTNEQFF
J: TRBJ2-1
D: TRBD1
length: 14
size: .
V: TRBV29-1

DNA: TGTGCCAGCAGCTTGGAGGGGGTCTCTGGAAACACCATATATTTT
CDR3: CASSLEGVSGNTIYF
J: TRBJ1-3
D: .
length: 15
size: .
V: TRBV5-6

DNA: TGTGCCAGCAGCCCGACTACTAACTATGGCTACACCTTC
CDR3: CASSPTTNYGYTF
J: TRBJ1-2
D: .
length: 13
size: .
V: TRBV7-9

DNA: TGTGCCAGCAGGCGGGGGGGTTCACCCCTCCACTTT
CDR3: CASRRGGSPLHF
J: TRBJ1-6
D: .
length: 12
size: .
V: TRBV5-6

DNA: TGTGCCAGCAGCTTAGCGGGAGGGGATGGCTACACCTTC
CDR3: CASSLAGGDGYTF
J: TRBJ1-2
D: .
length: 13
size: .
V: TRBV7-2

DNA: TGTGCCTGGAGTGGGACAGTGCAAGAGACCCAGTACTTC
CDR3: CAWSGTVQETQYF
J: TRBJ2-5
D: .
length: 13
size: many
V: TRBV30

DNA: TGTGCCAGCAGCTTAGACCAGGTGAACTATGGCTACACCTTC
CDR3: CASSLDQVNYGYTF
J: TRBJ1-2
D: .
length: 14
size: .
V: TRBV11-2

DNA: TGTGCCAGCAGTTATCAAGAGACCCAGTACTTC
CDR3: CASSYQETQYF
J: TRBJ2-5
D: .
length: 11
size: .
V: TRBV2

DNA: TGTGCCACCAGGGACTCCAGTAGGGAGACCCAGTACTTC
CDR3: CATRDSSRETQYF
J: TRBJ2-5
D: .
length: 13
size: .
V: TRBV19

DNA: TGTGCCAGCAGCCTAAACACTGAAGCTTTCTTT
CDR3: CASSLNTEAFF
J: TRBJ1-1
D: .
length: 11
size: .
V: TRBV7-9

DNA: TGTGCCAGCTCACCACTAGGGCCGGGCACAGATACGCAGTATTTT
CDR3: CASSPLGPGTDTQYF
J: TRBJ2-3
D: .
length: 15
size: .
V: TRBV7-9

DNA: TGTGCCAGCAGCGTAGGAGGGTTACCCCCAAATCAGCCCCAGCATTTT
CDR3: CASSVGGLPPNQPQHF
J: TRBJ1-5
D: .
length: 16
size: .
V: TRBV9

DNA: TGTGCCAGCAGCGAGCGGGGGGGCCAAGAGACCCAGTACTTC
CDR3: CASSERGGQETQYF
J: TRBJ2-5
D: TRBD2
length: 14
size: .
V: TRBV7-9

DNA: TGTGCCAGCAGCTTAGAGCGGGGGGGCCGCTATGAGCAGTTCTTC
CDR3: CASSLERGGRYEQFF
J: TRBJ2-1
D: TRBD2
length: 15
size: .
V: TRBV11-1

DNA: TGTGCCAGTAGTACCGGGGGGGGCGCGGCTGGCTACACCTTC
CDR3: CASSTGGGAAGYTF
J: TRBJ1-2
D: .
length: 14
size: .
V: TRBV19

DNA: TGTGCCAGCTCGCTGGGACAGAACTATGGCTACACCTTC
CDR3: CASSLGQNYGYTF
J: TRBJ1-2
D: TRBD1
length: 13
size: .
V: TRBV18

DNA: TGTGCCAGCAGCTTAGTGGCCCACGGTGCGGGGGGGCCGGATGAGCAGTTCTTC
CDR3: CASSLVAHGAGGPDEQFF
J: TRBJ2-1
D: TRBD2
length: 18
size: .
V: TRBV7-6

DNA: TGTGCCACCAGCAGAGAAGCGGGGGGCGGGGCTTTCTTT
CDR3: CATSREAGGGAFF
J: TRBJ1-1
D: .
length: 13
size: .
V: TRBV15

DNA: TGTGCCAGCAGCCACGGGACAGGACATAGCAATCAGCCCCAGCATTTT
CDR3: CASSHGTGHSNQPQHF
J: TRBJ1-5
D: TRBD1
length: 16
size: .
V: TRBV3-1/TRBV3-2

DNA: TGTGCCAGCGGCCCTACGGAACCGGGACAGGGCCCTTTTTGGCCCCAGCATTTT
CDR3: CASGPTEPGQGPFWPQHF
J: TRBJ1-5
D: TRBD1
length: 18
size: .
V: TRBV7-9

DNA: TGTGCCAGCAGCTTCGCAGGGTTCTACGAGCAGTACTTC
CDR3: CASSFAGFYEQYF
J: TRBJ2-7
D: .
length: 13
size: .
V: TRBV7-9

DNA: TGTGCCAGTGGACAGCCCAGCTCCTATAATTCACCCCTCCACTTT
CDR3: CASGQPSSYNSPLHF
J: TRBJ1-6
D: .
length: 15
size: many
V: TRBV3-1/TRBV3-2

DNA: TGTGCCAGCAGCGCCCATCGTCGGGGGGGCAGTGGGAGCACAGATACGCAGTATTTT
CDR3: CASSAHRRGGSGSTDTQYF
J: TRBJ2-3
D: TRBD2
length: 19
size: once
V: TRBV9

DNA: TGCGCCAGCAGCAGACAGTGGGATGAAAAACTGTTTTTT
CDR3: CASSRQWDEKLFF
J: TRBJ1-4
D: .
length: 13
size: .
V: TRBV5-1

DNA: TGTGCCAGCAGCCCCCGGTCCGAAACCATATATTTT
CDR3: CASSPRSETIYF
J: TRBJ1-3
D: .
length: 12
size: .
V: TRBV7-8

DNA: TGTGCCAGCAGCTTGTACGGCTACAATGAGCAGTTCTTC
CDR3: CASSLYGYNEQFF
J: TRBJ2-1
D: .
length: 13
size: .
V: TRBV5-6

DNA: TGTGCCAGCAGTTTGTCATGGGCGAATCAGCCCCAGCATTTT
CDR3: CASSLSWANQPQHF
J: TRBJ1-5
D: .
length: 14
size: once
V: TRBV27

DNA: TGTGCCAGCAGCCCAGGGGGGCCCACTGAAGCTTTCTTT
CDR3: CASSPGGPTEAFF
J: TRBJ1-1
D: TRBD1
length: 13
size: .
V: TRBV6-6

DNA: TGCGCCAGCAGCCGGGGACAGACAACACGTGAAGCTTTCTTT
CDR3: CASSRGQTTREAFF
J: TRBJ1-1
D: TRBD1
length: 14
size: .
V: TRBV4-3

DNA: TGTGCCAGCAGCCAAAGGGCGGGGGCCTCGCAGGATACGCAGTATTTT
CDR3: CASSQRAGASQDTQYF
J: TRBJ2-3
D: .
length: 16
size: .
V: TRBV4-2

DNA: TGTGCCAGCAGCCAAGAGCGGACTAGCGGGGGGTACGAGCAGTACTTC
CDR3: CASSQERTSGGYEQYF
J: TRBJ2-7
D: TRBD2
length: 16
size: .
V: TRBV4-2